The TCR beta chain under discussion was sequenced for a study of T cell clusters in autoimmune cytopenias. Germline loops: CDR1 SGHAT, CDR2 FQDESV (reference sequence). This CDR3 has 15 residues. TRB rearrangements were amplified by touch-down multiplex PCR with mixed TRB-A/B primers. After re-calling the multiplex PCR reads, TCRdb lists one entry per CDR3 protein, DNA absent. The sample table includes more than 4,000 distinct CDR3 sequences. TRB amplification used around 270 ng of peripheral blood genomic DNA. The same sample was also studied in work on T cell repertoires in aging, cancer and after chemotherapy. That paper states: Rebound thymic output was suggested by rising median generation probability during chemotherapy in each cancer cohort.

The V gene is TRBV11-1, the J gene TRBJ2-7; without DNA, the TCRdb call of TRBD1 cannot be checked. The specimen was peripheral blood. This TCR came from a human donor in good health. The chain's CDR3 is CASSPLTALFYEQYF.